Reported below is one T cell receptor beta chain. The record originates from a study of T cell responses to AZD1222 COVID-19 vaccine. The CDR3 is made up of 17 amino acids. Germline lookup yields CDR1 SEHNR and CDR2 FQNEAQ (reference sequence). The ends lost 3 bases at V and 3 bases at J; junction bases unmatched: 9. Second-dose groups at about 4 or about 12 weeks were pooled. Sequencing was performed with immunoSEQ multiplex PCR; in TCRdb, only in-frame clones are kept and a portion is missing. The sample lists more than 150,000 clones; about 90% were seen once. V is TRBV7-9 and J is TRBJ1-5, with 9 bases matching TRBD1. The clonotype originates from an adult who received the AZD1222 COVID-19 vaccine. The source was peripheral blood, collected 28 days after the second AZD1222 dose. CDR3 region: CASSLEGGQGLNQPQHF. CDR3 DNA: TGTGCCAGCAGCTTGGAGGGGGGACAGGGCCTCAATCAGCCCCAGCATTTT.